The rows below give T cell receptor beta chains drawn from one sample of a study of tumor and adjacent non-tumor tissue in lung cancer. One entry per CDR3 protein results from TCRdb running MiXCR on the multiplex PCR reads. The sample shows fewer than 120,000 distinct CDR3 sequences, about 80% of them seen only once. Sequencing used lung tumor tissue. Source of these receptors: a man aged 65 to 79 with non-small cell lung cancer. Both conserved end residues are part of each CDR3. A D gene is named only where the DNA matches it firmly. Size values are once, few and many counts, or a class for expanded clones, and some rows have none.

DNA | CDR3 | size | J | D | V
TGCAGTGCTAGAGATCATACGGGTTACTCCTACAATGAGCAGTTCTTC | CSARDHTGYSYNEQFF | few | TRBJ2-1 | NA | TRBV20-1
TGCGCCAGCAATTCAACAGGGACGAGGCTCTGCGAGCAGTACTTC | CASNSTGTRLCEQYF | NA | TRBJ2-7 | NA | TRBV10-1
TGTACCAGCAGTTATTCAGACGGTAAAAATTCACCCCTCAACTTT | CTSSYSDGKNSPLNF | once | TRBJ1-6 | NA | TRBV6-5
TGTGCCAGCAGCCAGGGACTAGAGACAGATACGCAGTATTTT | CASSQGLETDTQYF | NA | TRBJ2-3 | TRBD2 | TRBV6-4
TGTGTTAGCAGTCCCGCTGGCCGGCACCAGCATTTT | CVSSPAGRHQHF | NA | TRBJ1-5 | NA | TRBV12-3/TRBV12-4
TGCAGTGTTAGAGATTCAGGCCTGGAGGCCGGGGAGCTTTTATTT | CSVRDSGLEAGELLF | NA | TRBJ2-2 | NA | TRBV20-1
TGTGCCAGCAGCCAAGATATGCAGTCTTTTGATGGCTACACCTTC | CASSQDMQSFDGYTF | NA | TRBJ1-2 | NA | TRBV4-1
TGTGCCAGCAGACTGACGTTGGGGTTCTACGAGCAGTACTTC | CASRLTLGFYEQYF | many | TRBJ2-7 | NA | TRBV6-2/TRBV6-3
TGTGCCAGCAGCCCCCCCGCCGCGACACCAACCTACGAACAGTTCTTC | CASSPPAATPTYEQFF | NA | TRBJ2-1 | NA | TRBV11-2
TGTGCCAGCAACCTACAGAGGGTTTTGACTGGAGCTTTCTTT | CASNLQRVLTGAFF | once | TRBJ1-1 | NA | TRBV11-2
TGTGCCAGCAGCACGACTAACTGGAGAACCTACGTGCAGTACTTC | CASSTTNWRTYVQYF | NA | TRBJ2-7 | NA | TRBV12-3/TRBV12-4
TGCGCCAGCAGCTTGGAGGTATCGACTTACGAGCAGTACTTC | CASSLEVSTYEQYF | NA | TRBJ2-7 | NA | TRBV5-1
TGTGCCAGCACTTCCCGGCGGACCGAGGGTTACGAGCAGTATTTC | CASTSRRTEGYEQYF | once | TRBJ2-7 | NA | TRBV28
TGTGCCAGCAGCGTCGGTTTCAGCTCCTACGAGCAATGCTTC | CASSVGFSSYEQCF | NA | TRBJ2-7 | NA | TRBV9
TGTGCCAGTAGTCCGGGACCAGGCAATACCAATGAGAAGTTCTTC | CASSPGPGNTNEKFF | NA | TRBJ2-1 | NA | TRBV6-2/TRBV6-3
TGTGCCAGCAATTTGGTCCGGGACAGGGAAATGGAGTTTTATTTGACGCAGTATTTT | CASNLVRDREMEFYLTQYF | NA | TRBJ2-3 | TRBD1 | TRBV12-3/TRBV12-4
TGCAGCGCTTACTTTCTACAGAACTATATCTACACCTTC | CSAYFLQNYIYTF | NA | TRBJ1-2 | NA | TRBV29-1
TGCGCCAGCAGCCAAAGAGCGGGGGAGCCTTCTGATACCCAGTATTTT | CASSQRAGEPSDTQYF | NA | TRBJ2-3 | TRBD2 | TRBV4-1
TGCAGCCCGGAACGGGATAACCATGAGCAGTTCTTC | CSPERDNHEQFF | once | TRBJ2-1 | NA | TRBV29-1
TGTGCCATCAGCACCCGACAGGGCGACTACGAGCAGTACTTC | CAISTRQGDYEQYF | NA | TRBJ2-7 | TRBD1 | TRBV14
TGTGTCAGCAGCCGCCTAACAGAGGGGGGGTTGGAAGAGACCCAGTACTTC | CVSSRLTEGGLEETQYF | NA | TRBJ2-5 | NA | TRBV4-2
TGTGCCAGCGGTCCCGGGACAGGTAGTAACCCTTCACCCCTCGACTTT | CASGPGTGSNPSPLDF | NA | TRBJ1-6 | TRBD1 | TRBV12-3/TRBV12-4
TGTGCCAGCAGCTTACTTGTGCGGGACTGGACCTCCCACAATGAACAGCTCTTC | CASSLLVRDWTSHNEQLF | NA | TRBJ2-1 | NA | TRBV11-2
TGTGTCAGCAGCCTGGACAGTCAGTCCACGAAGCTGTTTTTT | CVSSLDSQSTKLFF | NA | TRBJ2-2 | NA | TRBV11-2
TGTGCCAGCAATACAGGAGACTTGGGCGCTGAAGCTTTCTTT | CASNTGDLGAEAFF | once | TRBJ1-1 | NA | TRBV6-5
TGTGGCAGCAGCTTCGGGGACAGAACACTGAACACTGAAGCTTTCTTT | CGSSFGDRTLNTEAFF | NA | TRBJ1-1 | TRBD1 | TRBV11-3
TGTGACAGCAGTTTCAAGGTTTACACCACTGAAGCTTTCTTT | CDSSFKVYTTEAFF | NA | TRBJ1-1 | NA | TRBV12-3/TRBV12-4
TGTACCCGCAGCTTGGACAGGGGGGAAACCTACAATGAGCAGTTCTTC | CTRSLDRGETYNEQFF | NA | TRBJ2-1 | TRBD1 | TRBV5-6
TGTGACAGCAGCTCGACCACGGGGGACGAGCAGTGCTTC | CDSSSTTGDEQCF | NA | TRBJ2-7 | NA | TRBV13
TGTGCCTTAAGTGAGTCGGTGAGACAGGGCAATGAGCAGTTCTTC | CALSESVRQGNEQFF | NA | TRBJ2-1 | TRBD1 | TRBV10-3
TGTGCCAGCAGTCTAAGGGGGGGCACCGGGCCCAATGAGCAGTTCTTC | CASSLRGGTGPNEQFF | NA | TRBJ2-1 | NA | TRBV6-1
TGTGCCAGCAGTTTAGATCAAACAGATGCGCAGTATTTT | CASSLDQTDAQYF | once | TRBJ2-3 | NA | TRBV12-3/TRBV12-4
TGTGCCAGCAGAATTCTGGGCTTAGGGCGCACCGGGGAGCTGTTTTTT | CASRILGLGRTGELFF | NA | TRBJ2-2 | NA | TRBV7-9
TGTGCCAGCAGAAGTGGGACAAGTAATGAAAAACTGTTTTTT | CASRSGTSNEKLFF | few | TRBJ1-4 | NA | TRBV11-2
TGTGCTAGTGGTCTACGTCCACAAAATAGCAATCAGCCCCAGCATTTT | CASGLRPQNSNQPQHF | many | TRBJ1-5 | NA | TRBV12-5